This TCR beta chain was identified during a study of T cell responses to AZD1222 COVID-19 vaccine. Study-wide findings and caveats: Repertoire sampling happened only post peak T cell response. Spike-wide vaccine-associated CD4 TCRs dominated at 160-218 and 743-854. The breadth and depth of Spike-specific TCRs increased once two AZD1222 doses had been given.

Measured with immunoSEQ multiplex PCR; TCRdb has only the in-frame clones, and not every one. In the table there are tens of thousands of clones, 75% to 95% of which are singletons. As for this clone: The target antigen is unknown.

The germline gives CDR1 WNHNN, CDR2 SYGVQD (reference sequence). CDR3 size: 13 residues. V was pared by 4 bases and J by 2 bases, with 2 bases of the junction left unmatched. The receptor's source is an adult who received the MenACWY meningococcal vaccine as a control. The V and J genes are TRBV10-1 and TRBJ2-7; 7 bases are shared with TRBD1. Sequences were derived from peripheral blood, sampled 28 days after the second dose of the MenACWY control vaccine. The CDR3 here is CASSAQGAYEQYF. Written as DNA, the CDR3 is TGCGCCAGCAGTGCTCAGGGGGCCTACGAGCAGTACTTC.